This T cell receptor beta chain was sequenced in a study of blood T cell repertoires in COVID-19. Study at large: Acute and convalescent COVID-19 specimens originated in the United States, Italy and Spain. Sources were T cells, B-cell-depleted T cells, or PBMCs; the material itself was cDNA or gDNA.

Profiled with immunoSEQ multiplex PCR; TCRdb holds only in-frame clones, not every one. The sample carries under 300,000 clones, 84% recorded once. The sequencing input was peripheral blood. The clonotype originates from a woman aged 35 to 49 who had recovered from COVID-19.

CDR3 sequence reads: CASSLVGGSADTQYF. CDR3 nucleotide sequence: TGCGCCAGCAGCTTGGTAGGGGGATCGGCAGATACGCAGTATTTT. V is TRBV5-1 and J is TRBJ2-3; TRBD1 is a possible D gene (6 bases). Trimming shortened V by 0 bases and J by 4 bases, and 12 bases separated the two germline ends. Germline V gene lookup returns CDR1 SGHRS and CDR2 YFSETQ. This CDR3 has 15 residues.